The 27 T cell receptor beta chains below come from one sample, sequenced in a study of blood T cell repertoires in COVID-19. Sequencing used immunoSEQ multiplex PCR; TCRdb keeps in-frame clones, though not all of them. This sample has around 180,000 clones, with roughly three quarters found just once. Material for sequencing was peripheral blood. The receptor set was obtained from an elderly woman with COVID-19, enrolled during active disease.

The chain carries TRBV13 and TRBJ1-2; possible D gene TRBD1, 6 bases. CDR1 and CDR2 (germline): PRHDT, FYEKMQ (reference sequence). V was clipped by 2 bases and J by 6 bases, with 19 bases between them. The CDR3 consists of 16 residues. CDR3 nucleotide sequence: TGTGCCAGCAGCTTAATGGAAACAGGGATCGGGAATGGCTACACCTTC. Translation: CASSLMETGIGNGYTF.

The V gene is TRBV5-5, the J gene TRBJ1-1, with a tentative D call TRBD1 (6 bases). Germline lookup yields CDR1 SGHKS and CDR2 YYEKEE (reference sequence). V lost 7 bases and J 5 bases, leaving 18 bases between the germline ends. The CDR3 spans 14 residues. The CDR3 sequence: CASGGRGGRTEAFF. The DNA of the CDR3 is TGTGCCAGCGGAGGTAGGGGGGGCCGGACTGAAGCTTTCTTT.

The rearrangement uses TRBV12-3 or TRBV12-4 and TRBJ1-1; D perhaps matches TRBD1 (5 bases). The CDR3 has 12 residues. Trimming pared 3 bases from V and 4 bases from J, leaving 6 bases between. Here the CDR3 DNA reads TGTGCCAGCAGTTTGACAGCCACTGAAGCTTTCTTT. This translates into CASSLTATEAFF.

The chain has TRBV7-3 and TRBJ2-1; 11 nucleotides match TRBD2. CDR1 is SGHTA and CDR2 is FQGTGA in the germline V gene. The CDR3 contains 16 residues. The V gene end was trimmed by 3 bases and the J gene end by 9 bases; junction bases not matched to a gene: 10. CDR3 region: CASSLTSGATSSEQFF. CDR3 nucleotides: TGTGCCAGCAGCTTGACTAGCGGGGCAACTTCCAGTGAGCAGTTCTTC. The variable domain in full, with the rest retrieved from reference TRBV7-3 and TRBJ2-1, is GAGVSQTPSNKVTEKGKYVELRCDPISGHTALYWYRQSLGQGPEFLIYFQGTGAADDSGLPNDRFFAVRPEGSVSTLKIQRTERGDSAVYLCASSLTSGATSSEQFFGPGTRLTVL.

The chain couples TRBV9 to TRBJ2-1; 9 positions agree with TRBD1. J was trimmed by 2 bases and V by 6 bases; bases with no gene match: 3. The CDR3 loop spans 14 amino acids. Germline V lookup: CDR1 SGDLS, CDR2 YYNGEE. CDR3 sequence: CASNRGLPYNEQFF. Written as DNA, the CDR3 is TGTGCCAGCAACAGGGGGCTCCCCTACAATGAGCAGTTCTTC.

This sequence joins TRBV4-3 and TRBJ2-2; possible D gene TRBD2, 6 bases. V lost 0 bases and J 7 bases, leaving 12 bases between the germline ends. The CDR3 has 15 amino acids. Germline V gene sequence: CDR1 LGHNA, CDR2 YSLEER. The CDR3 DNA reads TGCGCCAGCAGCCAAGATCGGCGGGGTAGCGGGGAGCTGTTTTTT. Translation: CASSQDRRGSGELFF.

This clone was detected only once. The chain combines TRBV2 with TRBJ1-2, with D possibly TRBD1 on 5 matching bases. The CDR3 covers 14 residues. The V end was cut by 4 bases, the J end by 2 bases, with 11 bases between. Germline values: CDR1 SNHLY, CDR2 FYNNEI. The DNA of the CDR3 is TGTGCCAGCAGTGTGGGCGACAGCAACTATGGCTACACCTTC. It is translated as CASSVGDSNYGYTF.

This clone was seen once. This rearrangement joins TRBV24-1 to TRBJ1-1; 7 bases fit TRBD1. Per germline, CDR1 KGHDR and CDR2 SFDVKD. This CDR3 is built from 13 residues. V dropped 7 bases and J dropped 4; count of bases not matched to a gene: 5. In nucleotides, the CDR3 is TGTGCCACCAGCCCCTCAGGGGGCACTGAAGCTTTCTTT. It specifies CATSPSGGTEAFF.

V and J are TRBV2 and TRBJ1-1; D remains ambiguous. The V end lost 0 bases, the J end lost 3 bases, and 8 bases lay between the germline ends. This CDR3 has 14 residues. Germline CDR1 and CDR2: SNHLY and FYNNEI. Written as DNA, the CDR3 is TGTGCCAGCAGTGAAGCAGGGAGGTACACTGAAGCTTTCTTT. Residues: CASSEAGRYTEAFF.

This clone was seen more than once but under ten times. The chain carries TRBV27 and TRBJ2-2; 11 bases line up with TRBD1. This CDR3 has 19 amino acids. Unmatched junction bases numbered 15, after V lost 4 bases and J lost 5 bases. Looked up from germline, CDR1 is MNHEY and CDR2 is SMNVEV (reference sequence). CDR3 nucleotides: TGTGCCAGCAGTTCATATGGCCTGGGACAGGGGGGACGGACCGGGGAGCTGTTTTTT. It yields the protein CASSSYGLGQGGRTGELFF.

The sample holds one count of this clone. The chain couples TRBV19 to TRBJ2-7; 9 bases agree with TRBD1. The germline CDR1 and CDR2 sequences are LNHDA and SQIVND (reference sequence). The CDR3 is 15 amino acids. The V segment lost 2 bases and the J segment 3 bases; nucleotides outside the gene matches: 5. The CDR3 loop reads CASSIFGTGSYEQYF. The CDR3 DNA follows: TGTGCCAGTAGTATATTCGGGACAGGGAGCTACGAGCAGTACTTC.

This chain uses TRBV28 with TRBJ2-1; 12 bases map to TRBD2. Germline V gene data show CDR1 as MDHEN and CDR2 as SYDVKM. Trimming at V came to 5 bases and at J to 4 bases, leaving 3 bases not matched to a gene. The CDR3 has 15 amino acids. DNA of the CDR3: TGTGCCAGCAGTCCCCTAGCGGGAGGGTACAATGAGCAGTTCTTC. Translation gives CASSPLAGGYNEQFF. Full variable domain (missing parts from reference TRBV28 and TRBJ2-1): DVKVTQSSRYLVKRTGEKVFLECVQDMDHENMFWYRQDPGLGLRLIYFSYDVKMKEKGDIPEGYSVSREKKERFSLILESASTNQTSMYLCASSPLAGGYNEQFFGPGTRLTVL.

About this clone: One junction end does not reproduce the germline sequence, and a read error may be involved. The chain carries TRBV7-7 and TRBJ2-2; 8 nucleotides line up with TRBD1. The length of the CDR3 is 15 residues. The germline gives CDR1 SSHAT, CDR2 FNYEAQ (reference sequence). The CDR3 region is CASSQGQANTGELFF. CDR3 nucleotides: TGTGCTAGCAGCCAGGGACAGGCGAACACCGGGGAGCTGTTTTTT. Full variable domain (missing parts from reference TRBV7-7 and TRBJ2-2): GAGVSQSPRYKVTKRGQDVTLRCDPISSHATLYWYQQALGQGPEFLTYFNYEAQPDKSGLPSDRFSAERPEGSISTLTIQRTEQRDSAMYRCASSQGQANTGELFFGEGSRLTVL.

The J gene is TRBJ1-4, the V gene TRBV9; possible D gene TRBD1, 5 bases. Trimming removed 2 bases from V and 7 bases from J, with 15 bases in between. The CDR3 loop spans 15 amino acids. Germline V CDR1 and CDR2: SGDLS, YYNGEE. In DNA form, the CDR3 reads TGTGCCAGCAGCGTTTGGGAGGGGACGAGTGAAAAACTGTTTTTT. Its translation is CASSVWEGTSEKLFF.

The V and J genes are TRBV28 and TRBJ1-1, with D tentatively TRBD1 (6 bases). The CDR3 extends over 13 amino acids. V lost 7 bases and J 3 bases, leaving 12 bases between the germline ends. Germline V gene sequence: CDR1 MDHEN, CDR2 SYDVKM. CDR3 loop: CASKATGDTEAFF. CDR3 coding DNA: TGTGCCAGCAAGGCGACAGGCGACACTGAAGCTTTCTTT.

This chain's CDR3 is CASSLTENTEAFF. As DNA, the CDR3 is TGTGCCAGCAGCCTGACAGAAAACACTGAAGCTTTCTTT. This rearrangement joins TRBV7-6 to TRBJ1-1; D might be TRBD1 (5 bases). V was trimmed by 5 bases and J by 2 bases, leaving 9 bases between them. Germline CDR1 is SGHVS and CDR2 is FNYEAQ. The CDR3 loop spans 13 amino acids.

This clone occurred once. The gene calls are TRBV7-2 and TRBJ2-5, with 7 bases aligning to TRBD2. Germline CDR1 reads SGHTA; CDR2 reads FQGNSA. This CDR3 is built from 15 residues. Trimming removed 5 bases from V and 2 bases from J; junction bases left unmatched: 8. CDR3 sequence reads: CASSPSAGYQETQYF. As DNA, the CDR3 is TGTGCCAGCAGCCCATCAGCGGGATATCAAGAGACCCAGTACTTC.

The chain couples TRBV5-1 to TRBJ2-7; D possibly corresponds to TRBD2 (5 bases). CDR3 length: 14 amino acids. The V gene's germline CDR1 is SGHRS and CDR2 YFSETQ. The V and J ends lost 4 bases and 1 base respectively, with 12 bases between them. CDR3 sequence reads: CASSVSGGSYEQYF. The CDR3 nucleotides read TGCGCCAGCAGCGTCAGCGGCGGGTCCTACGAGCAGTACTTC.

This clone has just a few counts. This chain uses TRBV2 with TRBJ1-6; TRBD1 matches 7 bases. V was clipped by 2 bases and J by 8 bases; unmatched bases: 6. This CDR3 has 15 amino acids. Per the germline V gene, CDR1 is SNHLY and CDR2 is FYNNEI. The DNA of the CDR3 is TGTGCCAGCAGTGAACCTGCAGGGGGATATTCACCCCTCCACTTT. It is translated as CASSEPAGGYSPLHF.

The genes are TRBV5-6 and TRBJ1-2, with D perhaps matching TRBD1 (6 bases). The CDR3 extends over 13 amino acids. Trimming took off 4 bases at V and 7 bases at J, with 14 bases between the two ends. Germline V gene lookup returns CDR1 SGHDT and CDR2 YYEEEE. In DNA, the CDR3 is TGTGCCAGCAGCATTACAGGGATCGGTGGCTACACCTTC. Encoded protein: CASSITGIGGYTF. Variable domain in full (rest from reference TRBV5-6 and TRBJ1-2): DAGVTQSPTHLIKTRGQQVTLRCSPKSGHDTVSWYQQALGQGPQFIFQYYEEEERQRGNFPDRFSGHQFPNYSSELNVNALLLGDSALYLCASSITGIGGYTFGSGTRLTVV.

J is TRBJ1-6 and V is TRBV4-2; D remains ambiguous. This CDR3 spans 15 amino acids. The V gene lost 1 base and the J gene lost 10 bases, with 14 bases spanning the gap. The germline gives CDR1 LGHNA, CDR2 YNFKEQ. The CDR3: CASSQAVREDSPLHF. The CDR3, as DNA: TGTGCCAGCAGCCAAGCAGTTAGGGAGGACTCACCCCTCCACTTT.

The chain uses TRBV11-3 and TRBJ2-3; TRBD1 matches 10 bases. Germline CDR1 reads SGHNT; CDR2 reads YENEEA. V was clipped by 3 bases and J by 3 bases; unmatched bases: 6. The CDR3 consists of 16 residues. CDR3 in DNA: TGTGCCAGCAGCTTCGGACAGGGGGTGAAGACAGATACGCAGTATTTT. Its translation is CASSFGQGVKTDTQYF.

This clone showed up just a few times. The J gene is TRBJ1-2, the V gene TRBV6-2 or TRBV6-3; 9 bases are shared with TRBD1. V lost 2 bases to trimming and J lost 3 bases; unmatched junction nucleotides: 7. The CDR3 totals 16 residues. Germline V CDR1 and CDR2: MNHEY, SVGEGT. Written as DNA, the CDR3 is TGTGCCAGCAGTTACGTAAGGACAGGGGTCGACTATGGCTACACCTTC. It yields the protein CASSYVRTGVDYGYTF.

The chain joins TRBV4-1 to TRBJ1-2, with 9 bases matching TRBD1. Trimming removed 1 base from V and 9 bases from J; junction bases left unmatched: 9. The CDR3 has 15 residues. Germline CDR1 reads MGHRA; CDR2 reads YSYEKL. The CDR3 coding sequence is TGCGCCAGCAGCCAAGGGATTGGACAGGGGCGAAGCTACACCTTC. This translates into CASSQGIGQGRSYTF.

J is TRBJ2-7 and V is TRBV15; no clear D. Trimming removed 0 bases at V and 0 bases at J, with 12 bases between. Germline-derived CDR1 and CDR2 are LNHNV and YYDKDF (reference sequence). This CDR3 has 16 amino acids. This CDR3 is CATSRESGGSSYEQYF. DNA of the CDR3: TGTGCCACCAGCAGAGAGTCTGGTGGTAGCTCCTACGAGCAGTACTTC.

The chain has TRBV9 and TRBJ2-7; TRBD2 agrees at 7 bases. The CDR3 length is 17 residues. CDR1 is SGDLS, CDR2 YYNGEE, per germline. J lost 7 bases, V lost 0 bases, and 16 bases had no gene match. Written as DNA, the CDR3 is TGTGCCAGCAGCGTAGGACAAACTAGCGCTACGTCCTTTGAGCAGTACTTC. Residues: CASSVGQTSATSFEQYF.

V gene TRBV6-5 combines with J gene TRBJ2-2; tentatively, D is TRBD2 (7 bases). The CDR3 totals 14 residues. Germline V gene lookup returns CDR1 MNHEY and CDR2 SVGAGI. V gave up 6 bases and J gave up 7 bases, with 15 bases separating them. CDR3 protein: CASSGGGEDGELFF. The CDR3 coding sequence is TGTGCCAGCAGCGGAGGGGGGGAGGACGGGGAGCTGTTTTTT.